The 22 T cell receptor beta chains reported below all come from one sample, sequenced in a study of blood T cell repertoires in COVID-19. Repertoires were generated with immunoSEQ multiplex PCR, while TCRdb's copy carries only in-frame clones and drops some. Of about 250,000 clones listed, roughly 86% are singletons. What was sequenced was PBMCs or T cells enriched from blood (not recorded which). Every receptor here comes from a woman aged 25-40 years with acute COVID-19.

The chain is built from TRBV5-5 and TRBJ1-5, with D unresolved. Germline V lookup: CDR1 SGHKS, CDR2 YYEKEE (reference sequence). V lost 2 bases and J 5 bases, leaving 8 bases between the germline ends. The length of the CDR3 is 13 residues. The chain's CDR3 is CASSFSRDQPQHF. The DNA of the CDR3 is TGTGCCAGCAGCTTTTCCCGTGATCAGCCCCAGCATTTT.

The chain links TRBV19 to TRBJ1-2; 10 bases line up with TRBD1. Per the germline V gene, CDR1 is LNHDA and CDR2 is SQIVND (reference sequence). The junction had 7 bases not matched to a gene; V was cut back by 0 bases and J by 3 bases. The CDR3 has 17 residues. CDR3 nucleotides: TGTGCCAGTAGTATAGATTACCGGGACAGGGGTGACTATGGCTACACCTTC. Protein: CASSIDYRDRGDYGYTF.

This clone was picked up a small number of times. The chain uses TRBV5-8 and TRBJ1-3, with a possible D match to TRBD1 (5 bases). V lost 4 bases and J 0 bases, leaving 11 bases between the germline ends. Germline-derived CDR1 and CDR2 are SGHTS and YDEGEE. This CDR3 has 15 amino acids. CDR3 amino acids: CASSRGTDSGNTIYF. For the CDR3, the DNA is TGTGCCAGCAGCCGCGGGACTGACTCTGGAAACACCATATATTTT.

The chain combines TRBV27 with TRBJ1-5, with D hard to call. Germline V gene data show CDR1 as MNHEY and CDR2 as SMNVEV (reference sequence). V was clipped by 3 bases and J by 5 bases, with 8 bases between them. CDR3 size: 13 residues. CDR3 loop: CASSFGPDQPQHF. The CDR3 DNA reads TGTGCCAGCAGTTTTGGGCCGGATCAGCCCCAGCATTTT.

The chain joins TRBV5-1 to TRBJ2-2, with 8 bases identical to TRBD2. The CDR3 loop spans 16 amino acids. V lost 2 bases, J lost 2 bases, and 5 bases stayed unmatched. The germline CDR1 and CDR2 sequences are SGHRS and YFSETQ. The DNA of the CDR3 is TGCGCCAGCAGCTTATTCGGGGGGGAAAACACCGGGGAGCTGTTTTTT. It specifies CASSLFGGENTGELFF.

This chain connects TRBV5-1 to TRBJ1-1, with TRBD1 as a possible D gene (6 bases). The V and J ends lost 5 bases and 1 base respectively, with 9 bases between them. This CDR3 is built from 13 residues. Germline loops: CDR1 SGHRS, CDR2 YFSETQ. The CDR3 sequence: CASSSRGNTEAFF. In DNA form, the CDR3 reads TGCGCCAGCAGTTCCAGGGGGAACACTGAAGCTTTCTTT.

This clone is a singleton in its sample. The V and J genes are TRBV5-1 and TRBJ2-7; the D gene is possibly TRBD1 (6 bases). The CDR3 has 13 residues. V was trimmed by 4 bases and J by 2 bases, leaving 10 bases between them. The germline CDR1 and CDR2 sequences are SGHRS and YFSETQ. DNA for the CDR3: TGCGCCAGCAGCCTGACAGGAACCTACGAGCAGTACTTC. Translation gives CASSLTGTYEQYF.

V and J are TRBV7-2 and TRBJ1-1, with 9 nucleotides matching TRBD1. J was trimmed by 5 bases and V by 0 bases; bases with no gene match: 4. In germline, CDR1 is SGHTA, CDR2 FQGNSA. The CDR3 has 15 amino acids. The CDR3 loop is CASSLAGQGQTEAFF. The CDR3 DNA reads TGTGCCAGCAGCTTAGCCGGACAGGGGCAAACTGAAGCTTTCTTT. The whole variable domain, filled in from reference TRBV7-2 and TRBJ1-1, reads GAGVSQSPSNKVTEKGKDVELRCDPISGHTALYWYRQSLGQGLEFLIYFQGNSAPDKSGLPSDRFSAERTGGSVSTLTIQRTQQEDSAVYLCASSLAGQGQTEAFFGQGTRLTVV.

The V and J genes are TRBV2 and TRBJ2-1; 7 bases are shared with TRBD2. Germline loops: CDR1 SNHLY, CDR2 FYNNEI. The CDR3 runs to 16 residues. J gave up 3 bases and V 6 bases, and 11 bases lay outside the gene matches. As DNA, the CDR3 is TGTGCCAGCAGGGCCTTTAGCGGGCTTAACTACAATGAGCAGTTCTTC. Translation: CASRAFSGLNYNEQFF.

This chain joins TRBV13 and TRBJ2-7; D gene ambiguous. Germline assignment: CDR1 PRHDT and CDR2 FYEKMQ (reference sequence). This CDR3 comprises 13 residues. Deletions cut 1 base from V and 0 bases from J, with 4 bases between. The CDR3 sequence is CASSLDSSYEQYF. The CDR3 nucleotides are TGTGCCAGCAGCTTAGATAGCTCCTACGAGCAGTACTTC.

CDR3 protein: CAISEDRRNTIYF. The CDR3 DNA reads TGTGCCATCAGTGAAGATCGGAGGAACACCATATATTTT. The rearrangement uses TRBV10-3 and TRBJ1-3; D gene uncertain. In germline, CDR1 is ENHRY, CDR2 SYGVKD. V was clipped by 3 bases and J by 7 bases, with 10 bases between them. The CDR3 length is 13 residues.

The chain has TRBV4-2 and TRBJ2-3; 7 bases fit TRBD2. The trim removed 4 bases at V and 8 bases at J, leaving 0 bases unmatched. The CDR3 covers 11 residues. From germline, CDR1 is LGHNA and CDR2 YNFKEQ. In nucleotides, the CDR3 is TGTGCCAGCAGCCGGGGGGGTACGCAGTATTTT. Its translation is CASSRGGTQYF.

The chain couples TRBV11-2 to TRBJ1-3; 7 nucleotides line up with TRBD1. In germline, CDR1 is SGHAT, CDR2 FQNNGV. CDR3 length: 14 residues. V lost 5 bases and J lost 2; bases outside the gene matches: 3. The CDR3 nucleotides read TGTGCCAGCAGCCCCGGGACAGCTGGAAACACCATATATTTT. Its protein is CASSPGTAGNTIYF.

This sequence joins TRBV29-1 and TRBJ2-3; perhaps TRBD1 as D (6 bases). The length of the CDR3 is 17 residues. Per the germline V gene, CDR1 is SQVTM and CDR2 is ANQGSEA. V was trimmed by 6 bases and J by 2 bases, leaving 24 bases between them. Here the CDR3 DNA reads TGCAGCGTCATGACCGAACAGGGCAGATCTTACACAGATACGCAGTATTTT. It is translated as CSVMTEQGRSYTDTQYF.

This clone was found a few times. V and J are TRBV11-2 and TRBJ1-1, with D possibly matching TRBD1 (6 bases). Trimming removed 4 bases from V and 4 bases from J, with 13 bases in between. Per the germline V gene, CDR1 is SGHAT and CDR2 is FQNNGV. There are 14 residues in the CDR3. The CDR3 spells CASSWGGLATEAFF. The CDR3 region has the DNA TGTGCCAGCAGCTGGGGGGGGCTGGCCACTGAAGCTTTCTTT.

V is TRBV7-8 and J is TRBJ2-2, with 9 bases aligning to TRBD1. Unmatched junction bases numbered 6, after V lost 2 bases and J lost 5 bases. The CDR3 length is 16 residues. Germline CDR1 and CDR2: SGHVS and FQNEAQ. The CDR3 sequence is CASSLNGQGLTGELFF. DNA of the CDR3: TGTGCCAGCAGCTTAAACGGACAGGGGTTGACCGGGGAGCTGTTTTTT.

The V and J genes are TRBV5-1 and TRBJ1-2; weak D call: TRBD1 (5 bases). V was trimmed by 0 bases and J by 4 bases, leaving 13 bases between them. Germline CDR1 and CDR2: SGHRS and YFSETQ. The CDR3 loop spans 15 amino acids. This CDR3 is CASSLARAESYGYTF. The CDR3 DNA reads TGCGCCAGCAGCTTGGCCAGGGCAGAGAGCTATGGCTACACCTTC. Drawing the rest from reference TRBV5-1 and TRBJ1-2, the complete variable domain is KAGVTQTPRYLIKTRGQQVTLSCSPISGHRSVSWYQQTPGQGLQFLFEYFSETQRNKGNFPGRFSGRQFSNSRSEMNVSTLELGDSALYLCASSLARAESYGYTFGSGTRLTVV.

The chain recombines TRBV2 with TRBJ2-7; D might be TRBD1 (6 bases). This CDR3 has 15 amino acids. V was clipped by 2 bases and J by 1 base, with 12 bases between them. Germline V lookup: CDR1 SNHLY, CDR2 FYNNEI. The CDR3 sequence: CASSEWQGKSYEQYF. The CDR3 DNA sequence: TGTGCCAGCAGTGAATGGCAGGGGAAGTCCTACGAGCAGTACTTC.

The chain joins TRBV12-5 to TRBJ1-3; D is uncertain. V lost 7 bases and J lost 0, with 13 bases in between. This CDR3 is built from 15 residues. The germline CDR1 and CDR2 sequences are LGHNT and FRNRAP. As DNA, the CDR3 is TGTGCTAGTGTCCCTCCCCGTCTCTCTGGAAACACCATATATTTT. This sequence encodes CASVPPRLSGNTIYF.

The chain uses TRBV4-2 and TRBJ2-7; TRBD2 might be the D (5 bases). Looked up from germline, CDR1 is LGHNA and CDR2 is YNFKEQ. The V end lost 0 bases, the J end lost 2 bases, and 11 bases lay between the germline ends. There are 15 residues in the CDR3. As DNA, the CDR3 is TGTGCCAGCAGCCAAGATGGAACTAGTACCTACGAGCAGTACTTC. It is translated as CASSQDGTSTYEQYF.

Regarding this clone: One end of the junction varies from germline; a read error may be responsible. CDR3 DNA sequence: TGTGCTAGCAGCTCCGGACAGGGGAGTGAAAAACTGTTTTTT. It specifies CASSSGQGSEKLFF. This sequence joins TRBV7-7 and TRBJ1-4; TRBD1 agrees at 9 bases. This CDR3 contains 14 residues. The germline V gene encodes CDR1 SSHAT and CDR2 FNYEAQ (reference sequence).

As DNA, the CDR3 is TGTGCCATCCCCGACGGGGGGCGAGGAGATACGCAGTATTTT. Translated: CAIPDGGRGDTQYF. The chain couples TRBV2 to TRBJ2-3, with D maybe TRBD2 (7 bases). Germline V gives CDR1 SNHLY, CDR2 FYNNEI. The V end lost 10 bases, the J end lost 5 bases, and 19 bases lay between the germline ends. The CDR3 is 14 amino acids.